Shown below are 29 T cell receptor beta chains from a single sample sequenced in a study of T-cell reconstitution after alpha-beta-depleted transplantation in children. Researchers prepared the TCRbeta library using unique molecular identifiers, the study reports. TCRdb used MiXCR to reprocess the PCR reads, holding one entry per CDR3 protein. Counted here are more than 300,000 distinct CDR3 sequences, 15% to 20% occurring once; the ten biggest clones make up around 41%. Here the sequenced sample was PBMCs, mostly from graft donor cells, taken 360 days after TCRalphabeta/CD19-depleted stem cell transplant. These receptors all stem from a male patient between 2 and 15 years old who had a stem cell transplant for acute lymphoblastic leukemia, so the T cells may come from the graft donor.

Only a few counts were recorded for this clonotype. CDR3 sequence: CASSESPGRWGDEQFF. For the CDR3, the DNA is TGCGCCAGCAGCGAAAGTCCGGGGCGATGGGGGGATGAGCAGTTCTTC. The J gene is TRBJ2-1, the V gene TRBV5-1, with a tentative D call TRBD2 (6 bases). Trimming took 4 bases from V and 8 from J, leaving 22 bases between them. The CDR3 extends over 16 amino acids. Germline V gene data show CDR1 as SGHRS and CDR2 as YFSETQ. The variable domain in full, completed from reference TRBV5-1 and TRBJ2-1, reads KAGVTQTPRYLIKTRGQQVTLSCSPISGHRSVSWYQQTPGQGLQFLFEYFSETQRNKGNFPGRFSGRQFSNSRSEMNVSTLELGDSALYLCASSESPGRWGDEQFFGPGTRLTVL.

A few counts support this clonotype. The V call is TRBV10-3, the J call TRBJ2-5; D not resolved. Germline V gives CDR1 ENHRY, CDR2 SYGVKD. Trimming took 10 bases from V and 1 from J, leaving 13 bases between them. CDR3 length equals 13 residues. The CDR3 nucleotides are TGTGCCACCGCCCGAGTAAGCCAAGAGACCCAGTACTTC. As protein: CATARVSQETQYF.

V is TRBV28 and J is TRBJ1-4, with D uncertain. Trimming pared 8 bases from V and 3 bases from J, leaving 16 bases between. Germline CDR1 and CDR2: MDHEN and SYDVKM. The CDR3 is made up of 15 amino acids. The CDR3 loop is CASQSQLVSNEKLFF. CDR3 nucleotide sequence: TGTGCCAGCCAGTCTCAACTAGTTTCTAATGAAAAACTGTTTTTT.

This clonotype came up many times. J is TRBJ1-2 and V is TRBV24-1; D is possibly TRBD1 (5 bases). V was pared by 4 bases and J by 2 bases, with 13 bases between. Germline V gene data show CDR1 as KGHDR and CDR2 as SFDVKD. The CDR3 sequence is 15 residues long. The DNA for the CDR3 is TGTGCCACCAGTGAAGGGGATGCGGTCAACTATGGCTACACCTTC. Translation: CATSEGDAVNYGYTF.

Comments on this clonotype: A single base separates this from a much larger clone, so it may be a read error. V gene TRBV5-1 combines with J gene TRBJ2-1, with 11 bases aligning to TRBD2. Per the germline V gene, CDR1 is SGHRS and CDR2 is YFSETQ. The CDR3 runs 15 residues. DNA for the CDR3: TGCACCAGCACCACAGGGGGACTAGCGGTTATTGAGCAGTTCTTC. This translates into CTSTTGGLAVIEQFF.

The DNA for the CDR3 is TGTGCCAGCATTAACCGGACAGCCCAGCATTTT. This encodes CASINRTAQHF. V usage is TRBV28 and J usage is TRBJ1-5; D might be TRBD1 (6 bases). This CDR3 has 11 amino acids. The V gene lost 7 bases and the J gene lost 11 bases, with 12 bases spanning the gap. In germline, CDR1 is MDHEN, CDR2 SYDVKM.

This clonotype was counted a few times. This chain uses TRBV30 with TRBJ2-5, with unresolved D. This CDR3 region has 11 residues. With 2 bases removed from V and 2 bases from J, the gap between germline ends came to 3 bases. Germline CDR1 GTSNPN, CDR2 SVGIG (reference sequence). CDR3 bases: TGTGCCTGGAGTAGACAAGAGACCCAGTACTTC. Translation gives CAWSRQETQYF.

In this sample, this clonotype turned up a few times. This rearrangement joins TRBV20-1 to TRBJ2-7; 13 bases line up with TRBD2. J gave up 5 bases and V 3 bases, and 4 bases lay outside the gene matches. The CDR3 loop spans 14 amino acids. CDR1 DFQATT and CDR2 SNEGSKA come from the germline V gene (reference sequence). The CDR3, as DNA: TGCAGTGCTAGCGGACTAGCGGGAGACAACGAGCAGTACTTC. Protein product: CSASGLAGDNEQYF.

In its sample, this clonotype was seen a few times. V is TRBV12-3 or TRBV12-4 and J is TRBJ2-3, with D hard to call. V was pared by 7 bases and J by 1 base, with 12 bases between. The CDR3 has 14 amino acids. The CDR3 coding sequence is TGTGCCAGCATCCTCTTGCCAGGCACAGATACGCAGTATTTT. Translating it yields CASILLPGTDTQYF.

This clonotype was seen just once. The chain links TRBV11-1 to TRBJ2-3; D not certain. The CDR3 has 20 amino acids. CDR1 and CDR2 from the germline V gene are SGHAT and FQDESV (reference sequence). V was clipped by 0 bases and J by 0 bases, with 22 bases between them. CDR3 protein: CASSLALISPSPPSTDTQYF. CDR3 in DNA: TGTGCCAGCAGCTTAGCGCTAATCTCTCCGAGTCCGCCTAGCACAGATACGCAGTATTTT.

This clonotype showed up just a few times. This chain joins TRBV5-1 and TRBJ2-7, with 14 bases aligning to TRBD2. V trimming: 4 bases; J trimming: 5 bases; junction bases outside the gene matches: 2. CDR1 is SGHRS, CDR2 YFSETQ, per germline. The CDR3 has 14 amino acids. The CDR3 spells CASSGTSGSNEQYF. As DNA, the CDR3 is TGCGCCAGCAGCGGGACTAGCGGGAGCAACGAGCAGTACTTC.

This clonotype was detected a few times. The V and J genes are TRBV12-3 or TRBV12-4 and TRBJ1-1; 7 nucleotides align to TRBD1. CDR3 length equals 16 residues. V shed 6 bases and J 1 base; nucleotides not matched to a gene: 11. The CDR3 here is CASRLGWGTENTEAFF. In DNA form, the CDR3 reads TGTGCCAGCAGACTCGGATGGGGGACAGAGAACACTGAAGCTTTCTTT.

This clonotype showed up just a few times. The CDR3 DNA follows: TGTGCCACCTTAGACACCTTAGCGGGAGGATACAATGAGCAGTTCTTC. It encodes CATLDTLAGGYNEQFF. J is TRBJ2-1 and V is TRBV28; 10 bases agree with TRBD2. This CDR3 has 16 amino acids. Germline V gives CDR1 MDHEN, CDR2 SYDVKM. V was pared by 10 bases and J by 4 bases, with 13 bases of the junction left unmatched.

CDR3 residues: CASRSETQYF. The CDR3 nucleotides read TGTGCCAGCAGGTCGGAGACCCAGTACTTC. The chain employs TRBV28 and TRBJ2-5; D is ambiguous. Germline V CDR1 and CDR2: MDHEN, SYDVKM. Trimming shortened V by 6 bases and J by 5 bases, and 4 bases separated the two germline ends. This CDR3 is 10 amino acids long.

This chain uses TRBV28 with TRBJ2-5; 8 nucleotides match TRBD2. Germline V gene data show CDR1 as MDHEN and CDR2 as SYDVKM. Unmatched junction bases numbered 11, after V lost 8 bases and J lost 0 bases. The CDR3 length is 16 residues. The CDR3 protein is CASSSRLASYQETQYF. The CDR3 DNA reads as TGTGCCAGCTCCTCCCGACTAGCGTCGTACCAAGAGACCCAGTACTTC.

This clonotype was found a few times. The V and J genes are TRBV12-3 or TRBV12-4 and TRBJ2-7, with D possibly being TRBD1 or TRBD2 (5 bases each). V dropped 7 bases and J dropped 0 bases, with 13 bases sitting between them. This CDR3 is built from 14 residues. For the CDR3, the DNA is TGTGCCAGCAACATACGGGGCTACTCCTACGAGCAGTACTTC. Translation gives CASNIRGYSYEQYF.

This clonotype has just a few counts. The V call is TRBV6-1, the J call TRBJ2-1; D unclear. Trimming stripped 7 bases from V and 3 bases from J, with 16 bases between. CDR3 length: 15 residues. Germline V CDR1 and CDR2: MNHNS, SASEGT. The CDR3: CASIENLGLYNEQFF. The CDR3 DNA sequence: TGTGCCAGCATCGAGAACCTGGGTCTCTACAATGAGCAGTTCTTC.

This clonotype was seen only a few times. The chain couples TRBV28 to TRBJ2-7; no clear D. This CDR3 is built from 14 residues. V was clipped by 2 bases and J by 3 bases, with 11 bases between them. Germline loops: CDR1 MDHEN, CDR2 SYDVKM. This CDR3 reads CASSLPGDSYEQYF. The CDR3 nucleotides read TGTGCCAGCAGTTTACCTGGTGATAGCTACGAGCAGTACTTC.

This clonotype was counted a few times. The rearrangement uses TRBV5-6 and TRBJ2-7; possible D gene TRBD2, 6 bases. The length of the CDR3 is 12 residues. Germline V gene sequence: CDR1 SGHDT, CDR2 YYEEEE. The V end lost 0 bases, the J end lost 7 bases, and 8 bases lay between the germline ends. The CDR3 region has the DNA TGTGCCAGCAGCTTGGTTCGGGGGGAGCAGTACTTC. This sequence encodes CASSLVRGEQYF. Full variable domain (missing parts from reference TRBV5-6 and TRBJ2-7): DAGVTQSPTHLIKTRGQQVTLRCSPKSGHDTVSWYQQALGQGPQFIFQYYEEEERQRGNFPDRFSGHQFPNYSSELNVNALLLGDSALYLCASSLVRGEQYFGPGTRLTVT.

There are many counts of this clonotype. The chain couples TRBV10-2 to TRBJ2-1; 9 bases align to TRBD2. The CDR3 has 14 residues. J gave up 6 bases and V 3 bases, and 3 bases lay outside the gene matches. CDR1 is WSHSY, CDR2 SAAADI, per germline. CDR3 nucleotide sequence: TGCGCCAGCAGTGATAGCGGGAGCTTCAATGAGCAGTTCTTC. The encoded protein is CASSDSGSFNEQFF.

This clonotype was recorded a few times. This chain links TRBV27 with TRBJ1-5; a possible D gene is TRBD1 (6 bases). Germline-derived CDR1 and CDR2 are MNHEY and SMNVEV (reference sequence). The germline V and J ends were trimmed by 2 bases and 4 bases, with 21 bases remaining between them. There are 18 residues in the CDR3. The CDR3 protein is CASSLRGFPYGQNQPQHF. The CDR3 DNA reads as TGTGCCAGCAGTTTACGGGGATTCCCCTACGGACAGAATCAGCCCCAGCATTTT.

DNA for the CDR3: TGTGCCAGCAGTCTCCGGGCCGAGACCCAGTACTTC. Translating it yields CASSLRAETQYF. The chain couples TRBV6-2 or TRBV6-3 to TRBJ2-5; D is uncertain. The CDR3 is made up of 12 amino acids. Trimming pared 5 bases from V and 5 bases from J, leaving 9 bases between. The germline V gene has CDR1 MNHEY and CDR2 SVGEGT.

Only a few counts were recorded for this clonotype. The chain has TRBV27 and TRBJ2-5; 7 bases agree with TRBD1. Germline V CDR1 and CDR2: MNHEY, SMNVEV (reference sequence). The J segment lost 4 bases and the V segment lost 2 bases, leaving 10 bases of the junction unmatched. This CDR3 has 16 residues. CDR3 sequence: CASSLIGPGGIETQYF. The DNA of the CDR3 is TGTGCCAGCAGTTTAATTGGGCCAGGGGGTATAGAGACCCAGTACTTC.

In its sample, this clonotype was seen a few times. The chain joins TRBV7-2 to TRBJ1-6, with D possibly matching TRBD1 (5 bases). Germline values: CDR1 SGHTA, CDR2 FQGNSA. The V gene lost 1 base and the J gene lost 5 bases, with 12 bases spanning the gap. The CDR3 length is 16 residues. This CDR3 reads CASSLVGAGNNSPLHF. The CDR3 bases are TGTGCCAGCAGCTTAGTAGGGGCAGGGAATAATTCACCCCTCCACTTT.

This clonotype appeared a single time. CDR3 sequence reads: CASTTSRLGADTQYF. CDR3 nucleotide sequence: TGTGCCAGCACCACCTCTCGCCTGGGGGCAGATACGCAGTATTTT. The chain is built from TRBV28 and TRBJ2-3; D is perhaps TRBD1 or TRBD2 (5 bases each). V shed 7 bases and J shed 4 bases, with 18 bases lying between them. The germline V gene encodes CDR1 MDHEN and CDR2 SYDVKM. The CDR3 runs to 15 residues.

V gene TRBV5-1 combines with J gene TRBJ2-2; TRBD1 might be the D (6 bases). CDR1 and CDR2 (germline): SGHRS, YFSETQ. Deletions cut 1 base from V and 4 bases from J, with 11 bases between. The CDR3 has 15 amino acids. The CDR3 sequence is CASSLWQGSTGELFF. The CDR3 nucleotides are TGCGCCAGCAGCTTGTGGCAGGGGAGCACCGGGGAGCTGTTTTTT.

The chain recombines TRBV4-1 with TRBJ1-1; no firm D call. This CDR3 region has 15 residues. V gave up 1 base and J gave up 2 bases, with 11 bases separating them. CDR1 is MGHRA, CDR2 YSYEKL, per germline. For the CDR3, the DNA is TGCGCCAGCAGCCAAGTGTCGACTGGTAACACTGAAGCTTTCTTT. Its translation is CASSQVSTGNTEAFF.

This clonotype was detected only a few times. This CDR3 reads CASSVGGAGYTF. Here the CDR3 DNA reads TGTGCCAGCAGCGTGGGCGGGGCTGGCTACACCTTC. V and J are TRBV9 and TRBJ1-2; maybe TRBD1 (5 bases). The V gene lost 2 bases and the J gene lost 7 bases, with 9 bases spanning the gap. The CDR3 sequence is 12 residues long. Germline loops: CDR1 SGDLS, CDR2 YYNGEE.

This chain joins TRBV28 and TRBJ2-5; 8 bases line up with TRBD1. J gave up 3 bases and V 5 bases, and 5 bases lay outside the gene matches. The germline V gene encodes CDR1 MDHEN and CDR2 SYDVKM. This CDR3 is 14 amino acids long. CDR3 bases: TGTGCCAGCAGTGACTCGGGACAGGAAGAGACCCAGTACTTC. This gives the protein CASSDSGQEETQYF.